Listed below are T cell receptor beta chains from one sample, sequenced in a study of control samples from healthy donors and cancer patients. Sequencing used immunoSEQ multiplex PCR; TCRdb keeps in-frame clones, though not all of them. The profile covers fewer than 200,000 clones, with approximately 94% appearing a single time and 1.1% to 1.5% taken by the ten largest. The source material was blood. Receptor source: a young man in good health. Both conserved end residues are part of each CDR3.

CDR3 length: 15; V gene: TRBV11-2; J gene: TRBJ1-1; CDR3 protein: CASSFGRREDTEAFF
CDR3 length: 14; V gene: TRBV4-1; J gene: TRBJ1-1; CDR3 protein: CASSRGQLNTEAFF
CDR3 length: 15; V gene: TRBV4-1; J gene: TRBJ2-3; CDR3 protein: CASSQEGSGRDTQYF
CDR3 length: 17; V gene: TRBV23-1; J gene: TRBJ1-2; CDR3 protein: CASSQSTSRDIPYGYTF
CDR3 length: 15; V gene: TRBV6-9; J gene: TRBJ1-5; CDR3 protein: CASSSLTVGGRPQHF
CDR3 length: 14; V gene: TRBV20-1; J gene: TRBJ1-5; CDR3 protein: CSASPTDPNQPQHF
CDR3 length: 18; V gene: TRBV19; J gene: TRBJ1-5; CDR3 protein: CASSIALGRSYSNQPQHF
CDR3 length: 14; V gene: TRBV2; J gene: TRBJ2-1; CDR3 protein: CASLKGLVGEEQFF
CDR3 length: 15; V gene: TRBV27; J gene: TRBJ2-1; CDR3 protein: CASSTTGNIYNEQFF
CDR3 length: 15; V gene: TRBV6-6; J gene: TRBJ2-5; CDR3 protein: CASSYGLGGQETQYF
CDR3 length: 15; V gene: TRBV3-1/TRBV3-2; J gene: TRBJ2-2; CDR3 protein: CASSPPVGNTGELFF
CDR3 length: 15; V gene: TRBV5-1; J gene: TRBJ2-1; CDR3 protein: CASRAVGAGPNEQFF
CDR3 length: 15; V gene: TRBV7-9; J gene: TRBJ1-1; CDR3 protein: CASSPQGRQSFGAFF
CDR3 length: 14; V gene: TRBV4-2; J gene: TRBJ1-1; CDR3 protein: CASSQDPRDTEAFF
CDR3 length: 16; V gene: TRBV18; J gene: TRBJ1-1; CDR3 protein: CASSFAGAGANTEAFF
CDR3 length: 14; V gene: TRBV7-2; J gene: TRBJ1-1; CDR3 protein: CASSLARMNTEAFF
CDR3 length: 15; V gene: TRBV7-2; J gene: TRBJ2-3; CDR3 protein: CASSARAFSRDTQYF
CDR3 length: 14; V gene: TRBV20-1; J gene: TRBJ1-2; CDR3 protein: CSASNRNEGLGYTF
CDR3 length: 16; V gene: TRBV21-1; J gene: TRBJ2-7; CDR3 protein: CASSKNEGSRSYEQYF
CDR3 length: 17; V gene: TRBV4-3; J gene: TRBJ2-4; CDR3 protein: CASSQEGPSGAKNIQYF
CDR3 length: 11; V gene: TRBV11-2; J gene: TRBJ2-7; CDR3 protein: CASSLTGGQYF
CDR3 length: 15; V gene: TRBV4-3; J gene: TRBJ1-4; CDR3 protein: CASSQVGGANEKLFF
CDR3 length: 11; V gene: TRBV6-5; J gene: TRBJ2-7; CDR3 protein: CASTTRGEQYF
CDR3 length: 14; V gene: TRBV2; J gene: TRBJ2-1; CDR3 protein: CARGGPNRGNEQFF
CDR3 length: 16; V gene: TRBV28; J gene: TRBJ1-4; CDR3 protein: CASSLLGPEANEKLFF
CDR3 length: 11; V gene: TRBV6-5; J gene: TRBJ1-2; CDR3 protein: CASADGQGISF
CDR3 length: 14; V gene: TRBV5-4; J gene: TRBJ1-1; CDR3 protein: CASSPLLGNTEAFF
CDR3 length: 16; V gene: TRBV4-2; J gene: TRBJ1-2; CDR3 protein: CASSQQHRTGSYGYTF
CDR3 length: 15; V gene: TRBV5-1; J gene: TRBJ1-6; CDR3 protein: CASSSLDRVDSPLHF
CDR3 length: 17; V gene: TRBV5-1; J gene: TRBJ1-6; CDR3 protein: CASSPDSQSSYNSPLHF
CDR3 length: 15; V gene: TRBV11-2; J gene: TRBJ2-7; CDR3 protein: CASSRPGLGIYEQYF
CDR3 length: 15; V gene: TRBV10-3; J gene: TRBJ2-7; CDR3 protein: CAISDPIRLAYEQYF
CDR3 length: 16; V gene: TRBV18; J gene: TRBJ1-2; CDR3 protein: CASSRGSGTPNYGYTF
CDR3 length: 16; V gene: TRBV7-6; J gene: TRBJ2-5; CDR3 protein: CASSLAWGGKSETQYF
CDR3 length: 12; V gene: TRBV27; J gene: TRBJ1-1; CDR3 protein: CASKARGSEAFF
CDR3 length: 14; V gene: TRBV10-2; J gene: TRBJ2-7; CDR3 protein: CASSEPGLNYEQYF
CDR3 length: 19; V gene: TRBV28; J gene: TRBJ1-1; CDR3 protein: CASATGSLTGGQMNTEAFF
CDR3 length: 14; V gene: TRBV5-1; J gene: TRBJ2-1; CDR3 protein: CASSTGGAPNEQFF
CDR3 length: 14; V gene: TRBV10-1; J gene: TRBJ1-4; CDR3 protein: CASSDGTANEKLFF
CDR3 length: 12; V gene: TRBV5-1; J gene: TRBJ1-2; CDR3 protein: CASSRAGVGYTF